This passage covers 27 T cell receptor beta chains from one sample sequenced in a study of blood T cell repertoires in COVID-19. Measured with immunoSEQ multiplex PCR; TCRdb has only the in-frame clones, and not every one. The top ten hold under 1.5% of the sample, which has a few hundred thousand clones, 80% to 90% seen once. The sample taken for sequencing was peripheral blood. The source of these receptors is a middle-aged woman who had recovered from COVID-19.

The V gene is TRBV6-5, the J gene TRBJ1-4; TRBD1 matches at 7 bases. Trimming removed 4 bases from V and 7 bases from J; junction bases left unmatched: 6. Per the germline V gene, CDR1 is MNHEY and CDR2 is SVGAGI. The CDR3 runs to 14 residues. CDR3 in DNA: TGTGCCAGCAGTTTCACCGGGACAGTTGAAAAACTGTTTTTT. This gives the protein CASSFTGTVEKLFF.

This chain links TRBV2 with TRBJ1-6; TRBD1 agrees at 7 bases. This CDR3 comprises 13 residues. In germline, CDR1 is SNHLY, CDR2 FYNNEI. Trimming took 6 bases from V and 11 from J; bases not matched to a gene: 7. CDR3 loop: CASSRDSRTPLHF. The CDR3 nucleotides read TGTGCCAGCAGCAGGGACAGTCGGACACCCCTCCACTTT.

The rearrangement links TRBV4-2 to TRBJ2-2, with 9 bases lining up with TRBD2. Per the germline V gene, CDR1 is LGHNA and CDR2 is YNFKEQ. The length of the CDR3 is 18 residues. Germline trimming cut 0 bases from V and 4 bases from J; bases unmatched to any gene: 9. The CDR3 bases are TGTGCCAGCAGCCAAGATATAGCGGGGGCCTCGGGCACCGGGGAGCTGTTTTTT. Translating gives CASSQDIAGASGTGELFF.

CDR3 DNA: TGTGCCAGCAGCTTAGATGACGGGGAGACCCAGTACTTC. This codes for CASSLDDGETQYF. The chain employs TRBV11-3 and TRBJ2-5; D remains unclear. Germline V gene data show CDR1 as SGHNT and CDR2 as YENEEA. Trimming removed 0 bases from V and 5 bases from J, with 7 bases in between. The CDR3 loop spans 13 amino acids.

The V and J genes are TRBV27 and TRBJ2-1, with TRBD2 matching 11 bases. Trimming cost V 5 bases and J 6 bases; bases outside gene matches: 9. The CDR3 extends over 16 amino acids. Germline CDR1 MNHEY, CDR2 SMNVEV (reference sequence). The CDR3 coding sequence is TGTGCCAGCAGTATACTTAGCGGGGGGGCCCTCAATGAGCAGTTCTTC. Amino acid sequence: CASSILSGGALNEQFF.

This chain uses TRBV2 with TRBJ2-1, with 11 bases lining up with TRBD2. The CDR3 extends over 19 amino acids. Trimming took 3 bases from V and 1 from J; bases not matched to a gene: 11. The V gene's germline CDR1 is SNHLY and CDR2 FYNNEI. DNA for the CDR3: TGTGCCAGCAGTGATTTGGGACTAGCGGTCCTTTTTTCCTACAATGAGCAGTTCTTC. The encoded protein is CASSDLGLAVLFSYNEQFF. Looking up the rest from reference TRBV2 and TRBJ2-1 gives the full variable domain: EPEVTQTPSHQVTQMGQEVILRCVPISNHLYFYWYRQILGQKVEFLVSFYNNEISEKSEIFDDQFSVERPDGSNFTLKIRSTKLEDSAMYFCASSDLGLAVLFSYNEQFFGPGTRLTVL.

The chain carries TRBV10-2 and TRBJ2-5; D is unclear. Germline lookup yields CDR1 WSHSY and CDR2 SAAADI. Deletions cut 0 bases from V and 2 bases from J, with 7 bases between. This CDR3 is 14 amino acids long. The CDR3 region has the DNA TGCGCCAGCAGTGAGTCGAGCCGACAAGAGACCCAGTACTTC. Its translation is CASSESSRQETQYF.

Here the CDR3 reads CSVSTGQGGNQPQHF. Written as DNA, the CDR3 is TGCAGCGTTTCAACGGGACAGGGGGGTAATCAGCCCCAGCATTTT. The chain couples TRBV29-1 to TRBJ1-5; 11 positions agree with TRBD1. Germline V gene lookup returns CDR1 SQVTM and CDR2 ANQGSEA. Trimming removed 5 bases from V and 4 bases from J; junction bases left unmatched: 7. CDR3 size: 15 residues.

V and J are TRBV5-1 and TRBJ2-3, with 11 bases fitting TRBD2. The CDR3 runs 16 residues. CDR1 is SGHRS and CDR2 is YFSETQ in the germline V gene. Trimming cost V 2 bases and J 3 bases; bases outside gene matches: 5. The CDR3: CASSLDPSGGTDTQYF. The DNA of the CDR3 is TGCGCCAGCAGCTTAGACCCTAGCGGGGGGACAGATACGCAGTATTTT.

The chain couples TRBV7-2 to TRBJ2-3; weak D call: TRBD2 (5 bases). This CDR3 is 16 amino acids long. V was cut by 5 bases and J by 1 base, with 16 bases left in between. Germline V CDR1 and CDR2: SGHTA, FQGNSA. CDR3 sequence (DNA): TGTGCCAGCAGCCCTCTCGGGGTAGCTGGCACAGATACGCAGTATTTT. Protein: CASSPLGVAGTDTQYF.

This rearrangement joins TRBV6-2 or TRBV6-3 to TRBJ2-3; 7 bases line up with TRBD2. After removal of 5 bases from V and 2 bases from J, the junction contained 19 bases not matched to a gene. Germline V gives CDR1 MNHEY, CDR2 SVGEGT. CDR3 length equals 19 residues. The CDR3 nucleotides are TGTGCCAGCAGTCCATACTTCGAGCGGGGCGGAAAAACCACAGATACGCAGTATTTT. Its translation is CASSPYFERGGKTTDTQYF.

The chain uses TRBV9 and TRBJ2-7; TRBD1 matches 9 bases. This CDR3 has 14 amino acids. V shed 5 bases and J 3 bases; nucleotides not matched to a gene: 6. CDR1 is SGDLS and CDR2 is YYNGEE in the germline V gene. The CDR3, as DNA: TGTGCCAGCAGTCCCGGGACAGGGTTCTACGAGCAGTACTTC. As protein: CASSPGTGFYEQYF.

The rearrangement uses TRBV25-1 and TRBJ1-4; D gene uncertain. The CDR3 totals 14 residues. V gave up 4 bases and J gave up 4 bases, with 10 bases separating them. Per germline, CDR1 MGHDK and CDR2 SYGVNS. The CDR3: CASSAGGSNEKLFF. CDR3 in DNA: TGTGCCAGCAGTGCTGGTGGCAGTAATGAAAAACTGTTTTTT.

The gene calls are TRBV5-1 and TRBJ2-2; 7 positions agree with TRBD1. The germline V gene has CDR1 SGHRS and CDR2 YFSETQ. V shed 2 bases and J 2 bases; nucleotides not matched to a gene: 6. This CDR3 has 16 residues. CDR3 nucleotide sequence: TGCGCCAGCAGCTTCCTGACAGGGACAAACACCGGGGAGCTGTTTTTT. It translates to CASSFLTGTNTGELFF.

The chain recombines TRBV28 with TRBJ1-5; D might be TRBD1 (6 bases). The CDR3 is 16 residues long. The germline V gene has CDR1 MDHEN and CDR2 SYDVKM. The germline V and J ends were trimmed by 5 bases and 2 bases, with 16 bases remaining between them. CDR3 sequence (DNA): TGTGCCAGCAGTACGGGACACATGTTGGGCAATCAGCCCCAGCATTTT. This gives the protein CASSTGHMLGNQPQHF. Complete variable domain (other parts from reference TRBV28 and TRBJ1-5): DVKVTQSSRYLVKRTGEKVFLECVQDMDHENMFWYRQDPGLGLRLIYFSYDVKMKEKGDIPEGYSVSREKKERFSLILESASTNQTSMYLCASSTGHMLGNQPQHFGDGTRLSIL.

In this sample, this clone turned up a few times. The chain links TRBV28 to TRBJ1-4; 8 bases are a match to TRBD1. V was pared by 10 bases and J by 8 bases, with 6 bases of the junction left unmatched. This CDR3 has 12 residues. CDR1 and CDR2 (germline): MDHEN, SYDVKM. In nucleotides, the CDR3 is TGTGCCACAGGGGGCAGGGCGGAAAAACTGTTTTTT. This sequence encodes CATGGRAEKLFF. The full variable domain, its missing parts supplied by reference TRBV28 and TRBJ1-4, is DVKVTQSSRYLVKRTGEKVFLECVQDMDHENMFWYRQDPGLGLRLIYFSYDVKMKEKGDIPEGYSVSREKKERFSLILESASTNQTSMYLCATGGRAEKLFFGSGTQLSVL.

The chain recombines TRBV3-1 (or the pseudogene TRBV3-2) with TRBJ1-1; TRBD1 aligns across 7 bases. V trimming: 0 bases; J trimming: 11 bases; junction bases outside the gene matches: 6. The CDR3 spans 13 residues. Germline loops: CDR1 LGHDT, CDR2 YNNKEL (reference sequence). CDR3 bases: TGTGCCAGCAGCCAAGATTGGAGGGGGCAGGCTTTCTTT. Encoded protein: CASSQDWRGQAFF.

The rearrangement uses TRBV7-3 and TRBJ2-2, with TRBD2 matching over 9 bases. The CDR3 is 18 residues long. With V trimmed by 4 bases and J by 3 bases, 12 bases remained unmatched. Looked up from germline, CDR1 is SGHTA and CDR2 is FQGTGA. The CDR3 here is CASSSPETSGFHTGELFF. The DNA for the CDR3 is TGTGCCAGCAGCTCCCCAGAAACTAGCGGGTTTCACACCGGGGAGCTGTTTTTT.

V is TRBV20-1 and J is TRBJ2-7; D possibly corresponds to TRBD2 (6 bases). Germline V CDR1 and CDR2: DFQATT, SNEGSKA (reference sequence). V was trimmed by 3 bases and J by 3 bases, leaving 12 bases between them. This CDR3 has 13 residues. CDR3 in amino acids: CSASRGEDYEQYF. In DNA form, the CDR3 reads TGCAGTGCTAGTCGAGGGGAGGACTACGAGCAGTACTTC.

The chain combines TRBV4-3 with TRBJ1-1, with a possible D match to TRBD1 (5 bases). This CDR3 has 17 amino acids. V shed 2 bases and J shed 1 base, with 17 bases lying between them. Looked up from germline, CDR1 is LGHNA and CDR2 is YSLEER. The CDR3 spells CASSQSPGDGRNTEAFF. Written as DNA, the CDR3 is TGCGCCAGCAGCCAATCCCCTGGGGACGGGAGGAACACTGAAGCTTTCTTT.

This chain links TRBV7-9 with TRBJ2-3; 10 bases agree with TRBD1. This CDR3 is built from 19 residues. CDR1 and CDR2 from the germline V gene are SEHNR and FQNEAQ (reference sequence). Trimming at V came to 3 bases and at J to 5 bases, leaving 17 bases not matched to a gene. The CDR3: CASSLGRTGGDVRGDTQYF. The DNA of the CDR3 is TGTGCCAGCAGCTTGGGACGGACAGGGGGGGACGTCCGGGGAGATACGCAGTATTTT.

This chain joins TRBV14 and TRBJ1-5, with unresolved D. The CDR3 totals 13 residues. Trimming cost V 1 base and J 4 bases, with 5 bases left between them. Germline CDR1 is SGHDN and CDR2 is FVKESK. DNA for the CDR3: TGTGCCAGCAGCCAAGGAGATAATCAGCCCCAGCATTTT. Protein: CASSQGDNQPQHF.

The sample holds a few counts of this clone. The chain is built from TRBV5-1 and TRBJ1-1; no firm D call. The V gene lost 3 bases and the J gene lost 5 bases, with 14 bases spanning the gap. Germline V gene data show CDR1 as SGHRS and CDR2 as YFSETQ. This CDR3 is built from 14 residues. For the CDR3, the DNA is TGCGCCAGCAGCTGGGCCATTTATGGAACTGAAGCTTTCTTT. This codes for CASSWAIYGTEAFF.

The rearrangement uses TRBV7-3 and TRBJ1-1; D remains ambiguous. CDR1 is SGHTA and CDR2 is FQGTGA in the germline V gene. This CDR3 contains 15 residues. Trimming removed 1 base from V and 2 bases from J, with 11 bases in between. CDR3 nucleotide sequence: TGTGCCAGCAGCTTAAATTCACTTCAAAACACTGAAGCTTTCTTT. Translated, it gives CASSLNSLQNTEAFF.

The chain has TRBV11-2 and TRBJ1-1; 9 nucleotides match TRBD1. From germline, CDR1 is SGHAT and CDR2 FQNNGV. The CDR3 loop spans 15 amino acids. V lost 1 base and J lost 3; bases outside the gene matches: 3. The CDR3, as DNA: TGTGCCAGCAGCTTAGCCAGACAGGGGGACACTGAAGCTTTCTTT. Protein product: CASSLARQGDTEAFF.

In its sample, this clone was seen once. This chain links TRBV27 with TRBJ2-1; D is possibly TRBD1 (5 bases). Germline V gene sequence: CDR1 MNHEY, CDR2 SMNVEV (reference sequence). The ends were cut back, 3 bases at V and 7 bases at J, with 13 bases in the middle. The CDR3 covers 14 residues. CDR3 sequence (DNA): TGTGCCAGCAGTTTTAGCCCAAACAGGAATGAGCAGTTCTTC. Its protein product is CASSFSPNRNEQFF.

The rearrangement links TRBV4-3 to TRBJ2-7, with 7 bases lining up with TRBD1. The germline CDR1 and CDR2 sequences are LGHNA and YSLEER. This CDR3 region has 15 residues. With V trimmed by 0 bases and J by 2 bases, 4 bases remained unmatched. The DNA of the CDR3 is TGCGCCAGCAGCCAAGATCGGGACAGAGCCTACGAGCAGTACTTC. It codes for CASSQDRDRAYEQYF.